Listed below are T cell receptor beta chains from one sample, sequenced in a study of cytomegalovirus exposure and HLA in healthy donors. Only in-frame clones appear in the TCRdb table, and some are missing; sequencing was by immunoSEQ multiplex PCR. This table has around 150,000 clones, around 75% appearing once. Material: PBMCs. Every receptor here comes from a man younger than 30 in good health and CMV-seronegative. The conserved cysteine and the conserved F or W are not part of the CDR3 here. D genes are given only for firm matches.

d_gene	v_gene	j_gene	CDR3aa
TRBD1	TRBV19	TRBJ1-1	ASSRGQGGGTEAF
.	TRBV30	TRBJ2-7	AWGLGGLSSYEQY
.	TRBV9	TRBJ2-6	ASRIDSSGANVLT
.	TRBV7-6	TRBJ2-2	ASSYSGSQAHGELF
.	TRBV11-2	TRBJ1-4	ASSSQQGGDEKLF
.	TRBV21-1	TRBJ2-2	ASGGTGELF
.	TRBV19	TRBJ1-5	ASTAGRFQPQH
TRBD1	TRBV6-6	TRBJ2-5	ASSYSEQGASETQY
TRBD1	TRBV5-4	TRBJ1-1	ASSSDRDSEAF
.	TRBV11-2	TRBJ2-7	ASSPDRLNEQY
TRBD2	TRBV7-2	TRBJ2-1	ASSPGLPAHEQF
.	TRBV7-6	TRBJ2-3	ASSLGGLDTQY
.	TRBV19	TRBJ2-2	ASTPGRGGTGELF
.	TRBV12-2	TRBJ2-7	ASRLVAGGEQY
TRBD1	TRBV4-1	TRBJ2-7	ASSQDSGLGTGHYEQY
TRBD2	TRBV2	TRBJ2-3	ASSEGGELHDTQY
TRBD2	TRBV4-1	TRBJ2-2	ASSQGLAGGPGTGELF
TRBD1	TRBV5-5	TRBJ1-2	ASSWTGELGYT
.	TRBV7-9	TRBJ1-2	ASSPPVTAGVGYT
TRBD2	TRBV27	TRBJ2-1	ASSPFPLAGGNEQF
TRBD1	TRBV5-1	.	ASSGTGVSYEQY
TRBD1	TRBV7-2	TRBJ2-6	ASTGRDRAGANVLT
.	TRBV5-4	TRBJ1-2	ASSLAEGSYGYT
TRBD2	TRBV11-2	TRBJ2-5	ASTSLAGAIETQY
.	TRBV5-5	TRBJ2-7	ASSLWDSTYEQY
.	TRBV7-9	TRBJ1-1	SSSSTAHEAF
TRBD2	TRBV4-1	TRBJ2-7	ASSQGFGGFVSYEQY
.	TRBV7-2	TRBJ2-1	ASSLGASRHNEQF
TRBD2	TRBV7-2	TRBJ2-7	ASSLGGGGSGVEQY
.	TRBV10-3	TRBJ2-2	AISEQGTGELF
TRBD1	TRBV19	TRBJ1-2	ASSIAGTVVGGYT
TRBD1	TRBV14	TRBJ2-7	ASSQGTGAYEQY
TRBD1	TRBV4-1	TRBJ2-5	ASSQDGQGREETQY
.	TRBV7-2	TRBJ2-7	ASSLSTAGYYEQY
TRBD2	TRBV4-1	TRBJ2-1	ASSPGGRDEQF
.	TRBV18	TRBJ2-1	ASSPPIVQGNEQF
.	TRBV7-9	TRBJ2-4	ASSRGRLVGNIQY
TRBD2	TRBV4-3	TRBJ2-3	ASSQDRGAGADTQY
TRBD2	TRBV5-1	TRBJ2-5	ASSAGLVRETQY
.	TRBV9	TRBJ2-3	ASSVGGGGFTDTQY
.	TRBV14	TRBJ2-2	ASSQDLEGRLF
TRBD2	TRBV7-2	TRBJ2-5	ASSSLAGYQETQY
.	TRBV7-2	TRBJ2-1	ASSSRTVNEQF
TRBD1	TRBV2	TRBJ1-5	ASSEGTGEGPQH
TRBD1	TRBV28	TRBJ1-2	ASSLGQGQYGYT
.	TRBV4-3	TRBJ2-5	ASSQGHQETQY
TRBD1	TRBV28	TRBJ2-2	ASSLALTGEGETGELF
TRBD1	TRBV9	TRBJ1-1	ASSPRQGANTEAF
.	TRBV6-5	TRBJ2-7	ASSYSGFYEQY
.	TRBV7-2	TRBJ1-1	ASSPYREGTEAF
TRBD1	TRBV19	TRBJ2-1	ATGQAGSYNEQF
TRBD1	TRBV2	TRBJ1-1	ASLSTGTGDTEAF
TRBD1	TRBV11-2	TRBJ2-3	ASSFPGQGVSTDTQY